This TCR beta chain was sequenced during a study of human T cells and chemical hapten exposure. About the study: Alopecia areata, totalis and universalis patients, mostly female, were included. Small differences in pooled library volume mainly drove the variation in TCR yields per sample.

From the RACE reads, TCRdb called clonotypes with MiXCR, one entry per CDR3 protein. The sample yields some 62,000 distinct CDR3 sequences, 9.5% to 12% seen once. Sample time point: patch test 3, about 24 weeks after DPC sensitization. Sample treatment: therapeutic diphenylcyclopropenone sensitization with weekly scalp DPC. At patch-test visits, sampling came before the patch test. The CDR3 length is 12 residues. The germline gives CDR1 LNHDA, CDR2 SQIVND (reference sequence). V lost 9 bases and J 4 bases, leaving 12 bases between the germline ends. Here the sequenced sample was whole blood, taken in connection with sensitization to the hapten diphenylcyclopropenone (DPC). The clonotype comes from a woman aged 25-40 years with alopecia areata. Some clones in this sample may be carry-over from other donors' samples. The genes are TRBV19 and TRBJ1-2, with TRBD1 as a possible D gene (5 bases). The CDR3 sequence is CARLDTRYGYTF. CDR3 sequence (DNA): TGTGCCAGACTGGACACCCGCTATGGCTACACCTTC.